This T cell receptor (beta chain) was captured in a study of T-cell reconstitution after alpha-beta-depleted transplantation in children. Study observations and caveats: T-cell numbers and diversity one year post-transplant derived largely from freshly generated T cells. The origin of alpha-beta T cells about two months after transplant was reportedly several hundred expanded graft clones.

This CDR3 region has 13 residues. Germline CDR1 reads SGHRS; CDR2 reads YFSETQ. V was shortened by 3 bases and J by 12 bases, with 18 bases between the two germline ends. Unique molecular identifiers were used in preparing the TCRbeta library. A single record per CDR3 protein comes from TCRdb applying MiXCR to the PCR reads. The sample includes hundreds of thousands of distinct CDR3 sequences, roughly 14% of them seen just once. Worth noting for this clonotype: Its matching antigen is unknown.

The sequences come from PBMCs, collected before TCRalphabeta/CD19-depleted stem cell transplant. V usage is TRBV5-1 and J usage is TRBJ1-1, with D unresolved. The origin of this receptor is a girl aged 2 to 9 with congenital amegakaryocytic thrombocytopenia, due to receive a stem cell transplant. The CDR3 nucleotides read TGCGCCAGCAGCTCCAGACTGGAGGGCCGGACTTTCTTT. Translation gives CASSSRLEGRTFF.